This TCR beta chain was observed in a study of CD8 T cells in Susac syndrome. V was pared by 4 bases and J by 6 bases, with 5 bases of the junction left unmatched. There are 13 residues in the CDR3. It was with random hexamers that about 0.45 to 1 ug RNA was reverse transcribed. TCRdb reanalysed the immunoSEQ multiplex PCR reads using MiXCR and keeps one entry per CDR3 protein. The sample lists about 100,000 distinct CDR3 sequences; about 96% were seen once. The chain employs TRBV12-3 or TRBV12-4 and TRBJ1-2, with 7 bases identical to TRBD1. The TCR sequence derives from a human donor with Susac syndrome. The sample was CD8+ T cells from PBMCs. DNA for the CDR3: TGTGCCAGCAGTTCACAGGGGAAAGATGGCTACACCTTC. The encoded protein is CASSSQGKDGYTF.